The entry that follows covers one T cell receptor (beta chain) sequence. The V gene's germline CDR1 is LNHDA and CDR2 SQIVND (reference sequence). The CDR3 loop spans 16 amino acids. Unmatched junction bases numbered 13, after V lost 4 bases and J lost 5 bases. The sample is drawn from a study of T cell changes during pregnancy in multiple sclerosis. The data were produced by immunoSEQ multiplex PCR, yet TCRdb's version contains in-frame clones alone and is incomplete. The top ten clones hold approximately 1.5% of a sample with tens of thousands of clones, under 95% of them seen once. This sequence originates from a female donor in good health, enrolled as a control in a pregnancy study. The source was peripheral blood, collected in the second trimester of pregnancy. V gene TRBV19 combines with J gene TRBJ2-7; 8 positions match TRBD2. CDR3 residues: CASSKAPGTRENEQYF. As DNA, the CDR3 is TGTGCCAGTAGTAAAGCCCCCGGGACTAGAGAAAACGAGCAGTACTTC.